The sequence of this T cell receptor (beta chain) was determined in a study of blood T cell repertoires in COVID-19. Study-wide background: In each case, the material was cDNA or gDNA derived from T cells, B-cell-depleted T cells, or PBMCs.

Here immunoSEQ multiplex PCR was the method, and the copy in TCRdb shows in-frame clones only, minus some. The data show approximately 230,000 clones, roughly nine tenths seen once. V was shortened by 0 bases and J by 1 base, with 6 bases between the two germline ends. The CDR3 covers 15 residues. Germline-derived CDR1 and CDR2 are SGHAT and FQNNGV. This sequence originates from a woman aged 30 to 39 with acute COVID-19. Specimen: PBMCs or T cells enriched from blood (not recorded which). The V gene is TRBV11-2, the J gene TRBJ2-2; D perhaps matches TRBD1 (6 bases). The DNA of the CDR3 is TGTGCCAGCAGCTTAGACAGGGGGAACACCGGGGAGCTGTTTTTT. This gives the protein CASSLDRGNTGELFF.